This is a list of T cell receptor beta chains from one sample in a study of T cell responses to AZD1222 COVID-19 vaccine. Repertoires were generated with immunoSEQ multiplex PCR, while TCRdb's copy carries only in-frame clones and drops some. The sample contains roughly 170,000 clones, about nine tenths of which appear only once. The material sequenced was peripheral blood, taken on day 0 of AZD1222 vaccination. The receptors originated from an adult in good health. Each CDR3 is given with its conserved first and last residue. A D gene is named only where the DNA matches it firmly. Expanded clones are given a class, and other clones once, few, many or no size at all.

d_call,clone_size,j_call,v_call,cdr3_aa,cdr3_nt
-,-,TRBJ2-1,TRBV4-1,CASSQAPQGLDEQFF,TGCGCCAGCAGCCAAGCGCCTCAGGGGTTGGATGAGCAGTTCTTC
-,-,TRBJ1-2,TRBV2,CASSPDTSNYGYTF,TGTGCCAGCAGCCCGGACACGTCTAACTATGGCTACACCTTC
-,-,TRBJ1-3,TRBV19,CASSIEPSSGNTIYF,TGTGCCAGTAGTATAGAACCGTCGTCGGGAAACACCATATATTTT
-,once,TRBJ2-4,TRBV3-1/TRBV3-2,CASSQSTGSKNIQYF,TGTGCCAGCAGCCAGTCCACGGGGTCCAAAAACATTCAGTACTTC
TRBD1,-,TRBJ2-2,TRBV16,CASSQLQGATGELFF,TGTGCCAGCAGCCAATTACAGGGGGCCACCGGGGAGCTGTTTTTT
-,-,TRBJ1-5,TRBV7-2,CASSSRQDNQPQHF,TGTGCCAGCAGTTCGAGACAGGACAATCAGCCCCAGCATTTT
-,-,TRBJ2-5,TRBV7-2,CASSPAGGAETQYF,TGTGCCAGCAGCCCGGCAGGTGGGGCGGAGACCCAGTACTTC
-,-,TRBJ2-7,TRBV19,CASSSPHEQYF,TGTGCCAGTAGTAGCCCTCACGAGCAGTACTTC
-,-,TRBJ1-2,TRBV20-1,CSARRELGYTF,TGCAGTGCAAGGAGGGAACTGGGCTACACCTTC
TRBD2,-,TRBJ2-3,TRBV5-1,CASSSGLGADTQYF,TGCGCCAGCAGCTCAGGACTAGGCGCAGATACGCAGTATTTT
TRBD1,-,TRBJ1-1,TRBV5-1,CASSGGTGRTEAFF,TGCGCCAGCAGCGGGGGGACAGGGCGCACTGAAGCTTTCTTT
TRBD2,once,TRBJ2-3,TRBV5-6,CASTGGFFTYTDTQYF,TGTGCCAGCACCGGGGGGTTCTTCACCTACACAGATACGCAGTATTTT
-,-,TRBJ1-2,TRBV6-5,CASSYDSNYGYTF,TGTGCCAGCAGTTACGACAGTAACTATGGCTACACCTTC
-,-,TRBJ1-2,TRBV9,CASSADHTILNYGYTF,TGTGCCAGCAGCGCAGACCACACAATCCTTAACTATGGCTACACCTTC
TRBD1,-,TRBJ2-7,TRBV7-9,CASSQRDSHPYEQYF,TGTGCCAGCAGCCAACGGGACAGCCACCCCTACGAGCAGTACTTC
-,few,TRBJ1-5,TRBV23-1,CAVSKRPQHF,TGCGCCGTTTCCAAAAGGCCCCAGCATTTT
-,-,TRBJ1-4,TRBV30,CAWSVGGSNEKLFF,TGTGCCTGGAGTGTAGGGGGGAGTAATGAAAAACTGTTTTTT
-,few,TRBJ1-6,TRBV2,CASSVLGNNSPLHF,TGTGCCAGCAGTGTATTAGGGAATAATTCACCCCTCCACTTT
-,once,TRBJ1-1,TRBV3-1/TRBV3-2,CASSQGGGRNTEAFF,TGTGCCAGCAGCCAGGGAGGGGGGAGGAACACTGAAGCTTTCTTT
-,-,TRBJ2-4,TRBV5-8,CASTRTGAKNIQYF,TGTGCCAGTACCAGGACCGGTGCCAAAAACATTCAGTACTTC
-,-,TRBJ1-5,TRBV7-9,CASSLGADNQPQHF,TGTGCCAGCAGCTTAGGGGCAGACAATCAGCCCCAGCATTTT
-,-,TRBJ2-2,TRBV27,CASSFEFSRAGELFF,TGTGCCAGCAGTTTCGAATTCTCTAGGGCCGGGGAGCTGTTTTTT
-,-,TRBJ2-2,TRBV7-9,CASSIPGSNTGELFF,TGTGCCAGCAGCATTCCGGGGTCGAACACCGGGGAGCTGTTTTTT
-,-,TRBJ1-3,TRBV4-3,CASSQGGGANGNTIYF,TGCGCCAGCAGCCAAGGTGGGGGCGCGAATGGAAACACCATATATTTT
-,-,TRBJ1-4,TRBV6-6,CASSAYLINEKLFF,TGTGCCAGCTCTGCCTATCTTATTAATGAAAAACTGTTTTTT
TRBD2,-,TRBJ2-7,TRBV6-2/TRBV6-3,CASSFLAGGNPYEQYF,TGTGCCAGCAGTTTTCTAGCGGGGGGTAACCCCTACGAGCAGTACTTC
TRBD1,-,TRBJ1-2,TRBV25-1,CASSGTGKLSYGYTF,TGTGCCAGCAGTGGGACAGGGAAGTTAAGCTATGGCTACACCTTC
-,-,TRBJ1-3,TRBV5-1,CASSLGATSGNTIYF,TGCGCCAGCAGCTTGGGGGCGACCTCTGGAAACACCATATATTTT
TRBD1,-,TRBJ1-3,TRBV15,CATSGEQGGGNTIYF,TGTGCCACCAGCGGAGAACAGGGGGGTGGAAACACCATATATTTT
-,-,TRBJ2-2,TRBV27,CASSYRQAYTGELFF,TGTGCCAGCAGTTACCGACAGGCCTACACCGGGGAGCTGTTTTTT
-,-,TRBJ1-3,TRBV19,CASSSDRYSGNTIYF,TGTGCCAGTAGTTCGGACCGCTACTCTGGAAACACCATATATTTT
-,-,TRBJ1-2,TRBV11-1,CASSLTDSYGYTF,TGTGCCAGCAGCCTAACAGACAGCTATGGCTACACCTTC
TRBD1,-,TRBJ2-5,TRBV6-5,CASSRPGQGGTQYF,TGTGCCAGCAGTCGCCCCGGACAGGGGGGGACCCAGTACTTC
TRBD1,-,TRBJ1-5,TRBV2,CASSEGLDRVTPDNQPQHF,TGTGCCAGCAGTGAGGGATTGGACAGGGTGACGCCCGACAATCAGCCCCAGCATTTT
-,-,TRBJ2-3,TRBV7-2,CASTQVGHPSASQDTQYF,TGTGCCAGCACCCAGGTGGGTCACCCCTCAGCATCACAGGATACGCAGTATTTT